This is a list of T cell receptor beta chains from one sample in a study of PD-L1 blockade in urothelial cancer. The table came from immunoSEQ multiplex PCR; TCRdb's copy has only in-frame clones and leaves some out. This sample has about 52,000 clones, with about 87% found just once. The sample consisted of PBMCs, taken around atezolizumab (anti-PD-L1) treatment. Every receptor here comes from a man in his forties or fifties with urothelial cancer. The CDR3 runs from the conserved cysteine through the conserved F or W. The D gene is left open where the match is weak. Clone size is given for some rows only: seen once, a few or many times, or a class if the clone is expanded.

clone size: -
D gene: -
V gene: TRBV5-6
J gene: TRBJ1-2
CDR3 DNA: TGTGCCAGCAGCCCCCCCCGCAGGGGAGATGGCTACACCTTC
CDR3 protein: CASSPPRRGDGYTF

clone size: -
D gene: -
V gene: TRBV9
J gene: TRBJ2-1
CDR3 DNA: TGTGCCAGCAGCGTTGCGGTTGACGGGGACAATGAGCAGTTCTTC
CDR3 protein: CASSVAVDGDNEQFF

clone size: -
D gene: -
V gene: TRBV7-9
J gene: TRBJ2-7
CDR3 DNA: TGTGCCAGCAGCCGCCCGGGGGACGAGCAGTACTTC
CDR3 protein: CASSRPGDEQYF

clone size: -
D gene: -
V gene: TRBV4-1
J gene: TRBJ2-3
CDR3 DNA: TGCGCCAGCAGCCAGGTGTGGGGGGGCAGCACAGATACGCAGTATTTT
CDR3 protein: CASSQVWGGSTDTQYF

clone size: -
D gene: TRBD2
V gene: TRBV6-1
J gene: TRBJ2-3
CDR3 DNA: TGTGCCAGCAGTGAACGGCGGGAGGGCCGGACAGATACGCAGTATTTT
CDR3 protein: CASSERREGRTDTQYF

clone size: -
D gene: -
V gene: TRBV7-2
J gene: TRBJ2-5
CDR3 DNA: TGTGCCAGCAGCCGGGCCGGGAATTCTCGAGAGACCCAGTACTTC
CDR3 protein: CASSRAGNSRETQYF

clone size: -
D gene: TRBD2
V gene: TRBV9
J gene: TRBJ2-1
CDR3 DNA: TGTGCCAGCAGCGCTACTAGCGGGAGGGCCACTGAGCAGTTCTTC
CDR3 protein: CASSATSGRATEQFF

clone size: -
D gene: TRBD2
V gene: TRBV9
J gene: TRBJ2-7
CDR3 DNA: TGTGCCAGCAGCCGGGGAGGGAGCTCCTACGAGCAGTACTTC
CDR3 protein: CASSRGGSSYEQYF

clone size: -
D gene: -
V gene: TRBV9
J gene: TRBJ2-1
CDR3 DNA: TGTGCCAGCAGCGTAGAGGGGGAGCAGTTCTTC
CDR3 protein: CASSVEGEQFF

clone size: -
D gene: TRBD2
V gene: TRBV28
J gene: TRBJ2-7
CDR3 DNA: TGTGCCAGCAGTTTGCCGGGACTAACATCCTACGAGCAGTACTTC
CDR3 protein: CASSLPGLTSYEQYF

clone size: -
D gene: TRBD2
V gene: TRBV7-9
J gene: TRBJ2-3
CDR3 DNA: TGTGCCAGCAGCACAGGGACTAGCGGGAGAGGGGATACGCAGTATTTT
CDR3 protein: CASSTGTSGRGDTQYF

clone size: -
D gene: TRBD2
V gene: TRBV7-9
J gene: TRBJ2-1
CDR3 DNA: TGTGCCAGCAGCTTTCAAGGGACTAGCGGGACGCGGGGAGGGCAGTTCTTC
CDR3 protein: CASSFQGTSGTRGGQFF

clone size: -
D gene: -
V gene: TRBV20-1
J gene: TRBJ2-1
CDR3 DNA: TGCAGTGCTAGGAGCAATGAGCAGTTCTTC
CDR3 protein: CSARSNEQFF

clone size: -
D gene: TRBD1
V gene: TRBV6-5
J gene: TRBJ2-2
CDR3 DNA: TGTGCCAGCAGCCGTGACAGGGCCGGGGAGCTGTTTTTT
CDR3 protein: CASSRDRAGELFF

clone size: -
D gene: -
V gene: TRBV7-9
J gene: TRBJ2-7
CDR3 DNA: TGTGCCAGCAGCTTGCAGGGTAGGACCTACGAGCAGTACTTC
CDR3 protein: CASSLQGRTYEQYF

clone size: -
D gene: -
V gene: TRBV28
J gene: TRBJ2-2
CDR3 DNA: TGTGCCAGCAGTTCTCTCTCGAAAGGGCGAACGGGAGCCGGGGAGCTGTTTTTT
CDR3 protein: CASSSLSKGRTGAGELFF

clone size: -
D gene: TRBD2
V gene: TRBV27
J gene: TRBJ2-7
CDR3 DNA: TGTGCCAGCAGTTTAGGCGGGAGCCAGCGCGAGCAGTACTTC
CDR3 protein: CASSLGGSQREQYF

clone size: -
D gene: -
V gene: TRBV7-2
J gene: TRBJ1-2
CDR3 DNA: TGTGCCAGCAGCCCTCAACCCGGTCGGCCAGGGTATGGTGGCTACACCTTC
CDR3 protein: CASSPQPGRPGYGGYTF

clone size: -
D gene: TRBD1
V gene: TRBV5-1
J gene: TRBJ1-4
CDR3 DNA: TGCGCCAGCAGCTTGGCAGGGGGTGACGAAAAACTGTTTTTT
CDR3 protein: CASSLAGGDEKLFF

clone size: few
D gene: TRBD2
V gene: TRBV30
J gene: TRBJ2-5
CDR3 DNA: TGTGCCTGGAGCGAGCTAGCGGGAGGGCAAGAGACCCAGTACTTC
CDR3 protein: CAWSELAGGQETQYF

clone size: -
D gene: TRBD2
V gene: TRBV4-1
J gene: TRBJ2-1
CDR3 DNA: TGCGCCAGCAGCCAAGAGGTAGCGGGGTACAATGAGCAGTTCTTC
CDR3 protein: CASSQEVAGYNEQFF

clone size: few
D gene: -
V gene: TRBV6-1
J gene: TRBJ1-4
CDR3 DNA: TGTGCCAGCACATTCCCGGAGTGGGGCGAAAAACTGTTTTTT
CDR3 protein: CASTFPEWGEKLFF

clone size: -
D gene: -
V gene: TRBV18
J gene: TRBJ2-2
CDR3 DNA: TGTGCCAGCTCACCACCCGGGGATGACGGGGAGCTGTTTTTT
CDR3 protein: CASSPPGDDGELFF

clone size: few
D gene: -
V gene: TRBV7-6
J gene: TRBJ2-1
CDR3 DNA: TGTGCCAGCAGCGGATGGGCCACCAATGAGCAGTTCTTC
CDR3 protein: CASSGWATNEQFF

clone size: -
D gene: TRBD2
V gene: TRBV7-6
J gene: TRBJ2-5
CDR3 DNA: TGTGCCAGCAGCTTAGAGTCAGCTAGCGGACTCCTTAGGGAGACCCAGTACTTC
CDR3 protein: CASSLESASGLLRETQYF

clone size: -
D gene: -
V gene: TRBV21-1
J gene: TRBJ2-7
CDR3 DNA: TGTGCCAGCAGCAAAGGCCAGGGCTACGAGCAGTACTTC
CDR3 protein: CASSKGQGYEQYF

clone size: -
D gene: -
V gene: TRBV19
J gene: TRBJ2-1
CDR3 DNA: TGTGCCAGTAGTATAGGAGGTGAGCAGTTCTTC
CDR3 protein: CASSIGGEQFF

clone size: -
D gene: TRBD2
V gene: TRBV9
J gene: TRBJ2-2
CDR3 DNA: TGTGCCAGCAGCGTAGGGACTAGCGGGACCGGGGAGCTGTTTTTT
CDR3 protein: CASSVGTSGTGELFF

clone size: -
D gene: TRBD1
V gene: TRBV6-1
J gene: TRBJ2-1
CDR3 DNA: TGTGCCAGCAGTGAATCAGGGGGCAATCGGAATGAGCAGTTCTTC
CDR3 protein: CASSESGGNRNEQFF